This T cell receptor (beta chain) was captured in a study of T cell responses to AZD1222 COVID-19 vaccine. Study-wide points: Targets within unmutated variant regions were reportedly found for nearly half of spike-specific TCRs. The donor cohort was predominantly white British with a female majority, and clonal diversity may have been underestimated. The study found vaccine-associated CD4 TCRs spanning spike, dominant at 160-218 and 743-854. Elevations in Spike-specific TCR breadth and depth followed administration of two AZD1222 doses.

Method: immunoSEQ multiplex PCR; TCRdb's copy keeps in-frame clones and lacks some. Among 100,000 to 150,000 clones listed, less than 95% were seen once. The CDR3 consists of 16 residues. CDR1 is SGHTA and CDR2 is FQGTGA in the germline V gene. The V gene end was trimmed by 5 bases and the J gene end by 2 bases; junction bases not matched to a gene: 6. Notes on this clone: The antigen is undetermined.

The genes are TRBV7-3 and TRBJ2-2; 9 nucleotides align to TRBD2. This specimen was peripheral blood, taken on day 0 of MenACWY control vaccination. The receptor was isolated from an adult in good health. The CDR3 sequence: CASSHQTSGNTGELFF. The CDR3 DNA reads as TGTGCCAGCAGCCATCAGACTAGCGGTAACACCGGGGAGCTGTTTTTT.